Each of the 26 T cell receptor beta chains below was sequenced from the same sample in a study of T cells in Graves' hyperthyroidism and ophthalmopathy. There were TCR beta CDR3 regions amplified from RNA transcripts. First-round RT-PCR with HTBI primers amplified the TCR CDR3 region. TCRdb independently ran MiXCR on the multiplex PCR reads; one entry per CDR3 protein. The sample consists of under 350,000 distinct CDR3 sequences, 10% to 15% of them appearing once. The sample consisted of blood. All receptors come from a woman in her twenties or thirties with Graves' hyperthyroidism that later progressed to Graves' ophthalmopathy.

This clonotype was found many times. The chain combines TRBV2 with TRBJ2-7; D possibly corresponds to TRBD2 (6 bases). The germline CDR1 and CDR2 sequences are SNHLY and FYNNEI. This CDR3 is 15 amino acids long. Trimming took 3 bases from V and 0 from J, leaving 12 bases between them. CDR3 coding DNA: TGTGCCAGCAGTGACTGGCGGGACCACTCCTACGAGCAGTACTTC. The encoded protein is CASSDWRDHSYEQYF.

V and J are TRBV24-1 and TRBJ2-5, with 10 bases identical to TRBD2. Germline V gene sequence: CDR1 KGHDR, CDR2 SFDVKD. J gave up 4 bases and V 3 bases, and 7 bases lay outside the gene matches. This CDR3 spans 16 amino acids. CDR3 region: CATSDPLAGARETQYF. CDR3 nucleotide sequence: TGTGCCACCAGTGATCCGCTAGCGGGAGCACGAGAGACCCAGTACTTC.

This clonotype was observed many times. J is TRBJ2-3 and V is TRBV10-3, with 12 positions matching TRBD2. The CDR3 covers 14 residues. The V gene's germline CDR1 is ENHRY and CDR2 SYGVKD. The junction had 0 bases not matched to a gene; V was cut back by 5 bases and J by 3 bases. CDR3 nucleotides: TGTGCCATCAGTCTAGCGGGAGGGACAGATACGCAGTATTTT. Protein sequence: CAISLAGGTDTQYF.

This clonotype showed up many times. J is TRBJ2-1 and V is TRBV12-3 or TRBV12-4; 9 bases fit TRBD2. Trimming took 7 bases from V and 4 from J; bases not matched to a gene: 8. The CDR3 contains 15 residues. The CDR3 loop reads CASTGGTSGYNEQFF. Written as DNA, the CDR3 is TGTGCCAGCACCGGGGGTACTAGCGGGTACAATGAGCAGTTCTTC.

V gene TRBV28 combines with J gene TRBJ2-7, with 11 bases matching TRBD1. The CDR3 has 15 amino acids. Germline V gene lookup returns CDR1 MDHEN and CDR2 SYDVKM. After removal of 4 bases from V and 5 bases from J, the junction contained 7 bases not matched to a gene. The CDR3 is CASSYYWTGGHEQYF. CDR3 nucleotide sequence: TGTGCCAGCAGTTATTACTGGACAGGGGGCCACGAGCAGTACTTC.

This clonotype was seen repeatedly, ten times or more. J is TRBJ2-1 and V is TRBV18; no reliable D call. This CDR3 has 15 amino acids. Looked up from germline, CDR1 is KGHSH and CDR2 is LQKENI. Trimming took 0 bases from V and 7 from J, leaving 13 bases between them. The CDR3: CASSPPSTPGNEQFF. The CDR3 DNA reads as TGTGCCAGCTCACCACCCTCGACTCCCGGGAATGAGCAGTTCTTC.

This sequence joins TRBV7-9 and TRBJ2-7; maybe TRBD2 (5 bases). The CDR3 is 14 residues long. CDR1 is SEHNR, CDR2 FQNEAQ, per germline (reference sequence). Deletions cut 4 bases from V and 2 bases from J, with 12 bases between. The CDR3 spells CASSSVSGTYEQYF. CDR3 bases: TGTGCCAGCAGCTCAGTTTCGGGAACCTACGAGCAGTACTTC. The full variable domain, rest sourced from reference TRBV7-9 and TRBJ2-7, is DTGVSQNPRHKITKRGQNVTFRCDPISEHNRLYWYRQTLGQGPEFLTYFQNEAQLEKSRLLSDRFSAERPKGSFSTLEIQRTEQGDSAMYLCASSSVSGTYEQYFGPGTRLTVT.

This clonotype came up many times. The chain is built from TRBV28 and TRBJ2-2; maybe TRBD1 (5 bases). CDR3 length: 14 residues. Trimming pared 3 bases from V and 4 bases from J, leaving 9 bases between. Germline V gene lookup returns CDR1 MDHEN and CDR2 SYDVKM. The CDR3 spells CASSFQGSTGELFF. The CDR3, as DNA: TGTGCCAGCAGTTTCCAGGGAAGCACCGGGGAGCTGTTTTTT. Looking up the rest from reference TRBV28 and TRBJ2-2 gives the full variable domain: DVKVTQSSRYLVKRTGEKVFLECVQDMDHENMFWYRQDPGLGLRLIYFSYDVKMKEKGDIPEGYSVSREKKERFSLILESASTNQTSMYLCASSFQGSTGELFFGEGSRLTVL.

This clonotype showed up many times. V is TRBV4-3 and J is TRBJ2-7; D may be TRBD1 (5 bases). CDR1 LGHNA and CDR2 YSLEER come from the germline V gene. The V and J ends lost 4 bases and 7 bases respectively, with 14 bases between them. The length of the CDR3 is 13 residues. CDR3 region: CASSRGDSYEQYF. CDR3 nucleotide sequence: TGCGCCAGCAGCCGAGGAGACAGCTATGAGCAGTACTTC.

This chain links TRBV5-4 with TRBJ2-1, with no clear D. Germline assignment: CDR1 SGHNT and CDR2 YYREEE (reference sequence). The V end lost 0 bases, the J end lost 9 bases, and 13 bases lay between the germline ends. The CDR3 consists of 14 residues. The CDR3 nucleotides read TGTGCCAGCAGCTTGGACCATAGTGGATCTGAGCAGTTCTTC. It codes for CASSLDHSGSEQFF. The variable domain in full, with the rest retrieved from reference TRBV5-4 and TRBJ2-1, is ETGVTQSPTHLIKTRGQQVTLRCSSQSGHNTVSWYQQALGQGPQFIFQYYREEENGRGNFPPRFSGLQFPNYSSELNVNALELDDSALYLCASSLDHSGSEQFFGPGTRLTVL.

This clonotype was seen at least ten times. This rearrangement joins TRBV4-1 to TRBJ1-1, with D possibly matching TRBD1 (5 bases). V was clipped by 7 bases and J by 1 base, with 13 bases between them. The CDR3 contains 14 residues. The V gene's germline CDR1 is MGHRA and CDR2 YSYEKL. CDR3: CASTYQGENTEAFF. In DNA form, the CDR3 reads TGCGCCAGCACCTACCAGGGAGAGAACACTGAAGCTTTCTTT.

Ten or more counts support this clonotype. The chain uses TRBV28 and TRBJ2-1; D remains unclear. V lost 5 bases and J lost 4, with 18 bases in between. CDR3 length: 16 amino acids. CDR1 and CDR2 from the germline V gene are MDHEN and SYDVKM. The CDR3 DNA is TGTGCCAGCAGTCTCTTCGGCTTAGGCCCTTACAATGAGCAGTTCTTC. Translation gives CASSLFGLGPYNEQFF.

This clonotype was counted ten times or more. The chain carries TRBV6-1 and TRBJ2-1, with D unclear. CDR1 MNHNS and CDR2 SASEGT come from the germline V gene. This CDR3 is 13 amino acids long. V was pared by 2 bases and J by 6 bases, with 8 bases between. The CDR3 coding sequence is TGTGCCAGCAGTGAATGGGTCCTCAATGAGCAGTTCTTC. Protein sequence: CASSEWVLNEQFF.

This clonotype was found many times. The genes are TRBV7-2 and TRBJ1-4, with TRBD1 matching over 8 bases. The CDR3 is 15 residues long. V was clipped by 5 bases and J by 5 bases; unmatched bases: 7. Germline CDR1 and CDR2: SGHTA and FQGNSA. This chain's CDR3 is CASSTWTGSNEKLFF. CDR3 in DNA: TGTGCCAGCAGCACATGGACAGGGTCGAATGAAAAACTGTTTTTT.

The rearrangement links TRBV27 to TRBJ1-2, with TRBD1 matching over 10 bases. The CDR3 contains 17 residues. Germline lookup yields CDR1 MNHEY and CDR2 SMNVEV (reference sequence). V shed 4 bases, J shed 6 bases, and the junction held 14 bases outside the gene matches. Here the CDR3 DNA reads TGTGCCAGCAGTTCCCCGGCCCGACAGGGGGCGCAAGATGGCTACACCTTC. Its protein is CASSSPARQGAQDGYTF.

This clonotype was counted a single time. A much larger clone sits a single nucleotide away, making a read error possible. The rearrangement uses TRBV7-9 and TRBJ1-2; TRBD1 might be the D (6 bases). Germline loops: CDR1 SEHNR, CDR2 FQNEAQ (reference sequence). CDR3 length: 15 amino acids. The CDR3 DNA sequence: TGTGCCAGCGGCTTAGGGGACACGCAGAACTATGGCTACACCTTC. Translation: CASGLGDTQNYGYTF.

The table lists this clonotype with many counts. The rearrangement links TRBV10-3 to TRBJ1-6; D not resolved. The V gene's germline CDR1 is ENHRY and CDR2 SYGVKD. The CDR3 runs to 14 residues. Trimming removed 3 bases at V and 7 bases at J, with 10 bases between. The CDR3 region is CAISEEGGNSPLHF. The CDR3 DNA sequence: TGTGCCATCAGTGAAGAGGGAGGCAATTCACCCCTCCACTTT.

This clonotype was counted at least ten times. The rearrangement uses TRBV27 and TRBJ2-3, with D perhaps TRBD2 (6 bases). CDR3 length: 16 residues. The ends were cut back, 6 bases at V and 2 bases at J, with 18 bases in the middle. Germline V lookup: CDR1 MNHEY, CDR2 SMNVEV (reference sequence). The CDR3 DNA reads TGTGCCAGCAGATCTCCGGGAGCCTACATCACAGATACGCAGTATTTT. Translating it yields CASRSPGAYITDTQYF.

The table lists this clonotype with a few counts. The chain recombines TRBV6-5 with TRBJ2-3, with D maybe TRBD2 (5 bases). This CDR3 is 14 amino acids long. The V gene's germline CDR1 is MNHEY and CDR2 SVGAGI. Trimming left V 0 bases short and J 4 bases short, with 8 bases between. The CDR3 protein is CASSYSRVSDTQYF. The CDR3, as DNA: TGTGCCAGCAGTTACTCGAGGGTCTCAGATACGCAGTATTTT.

This clonotype was picked up a small number of times. The chain employs TRBV7-3 and TRBJ2-5, with TRBD2 identical over 14 bases. The CDR3 extends over 17 amino acids. V was clipped by 4 bases and J by 5 bases; unmatched bases: 9. Germline CDR1 reads SGHTA; CDR2 reads FQGTGA. The CDR3: CASSCRLAGGPGETQYF. The CDR3 region has the DNA TGTGCCAGCAGCTGCCGACTAGCGGGAGGGCCGGGGGAGACCCAGTACTTC.

This clonotype was counted many times. The rearrangement joins TRBV5-4 to TRBJ1-1, with D unresolved. V dropped 0 bases and J dropped 4 bases, with 10 bases sitting between them. The CDR3 loop spans 14 amino acids. The germline V gene encodes CDR1 SGHNT and CDR2 YYREEE (reference sequence). CDR3 DNA: TGTGCCAGCAGCTTGGGCCGAGGGCCCACTGAAGCTTTCTTT. Amino acid sequence: CASSLGRGPTEAFF.

The sample holds many counts of this clonotype. The chain combines TRBV11-2 with TRBJ1-1; the D gene is possibly TRBD1 (5 bases). Per the germline V gene, CDR1 is SGHAT and CDR2 is FQNNGV. Between the trimmed V and J ends, which lost 1 base and 7 bases, there was a span of 10 bases. CDR3 size: 13 residues. Here the CDR3 DNA reads TGTGCCAGCAGCTTAGTCTGGGGGGATGAAGCTTTCTTT. It specifies CASSLVWGDEAFF.

V gene TRBV27 combines with J gene TRBJ2-1; TRBD2 matches at 14 bases. The length of the CDR3 is 19 residues. The germline V gene has CDR1 MNHEY and CDR2 SMNVEV (reference sequence). The V segment lost 3 bases and the J segment 3 bases; nucleotides outside the gene matches: 10. In DNA, the CDR3 is TGTGCCAGCAGTTTCCCGACTAGCGGGAGGGCCGGCCACTACAATGAGCAGTTCTTC. Residues: CASSFPTSGRAGHYNEQFF.

This clonotype was seen a few times. This chain joins TRBV29-1 and TRBJ2-5; D uncertain. Germline values: CDR1 SQVTM, CDR2 ANQGSEA. CDR3 length equals 11 residues. V lost 0 bases and J 5 bases, leaving 4 bases between the germline ends. CDR3 sequence: CSVEDRETQYF. The CDR3, as DNA: TGCAGCGTTGAAGATCGGGAGACCCAGTACTTC.

In this sample, this clonotype turned up a few times. The chain combines TRBV9 with TRBJ2-1; D not resolved. Trimming took off 5 bases at V and 0 bases at J, with 15 bases between the two ends. The CDR3 has 16 residues. Germline V gene sequence: CDR1 SGDLS, CDR2 YYNGEE. The CDR3 coding sequence is TGTGCCAGCAGTCCCGTCGGCTCGAGCTCCTACAATGAGCAGTTCTTC. It is translated as CASSPVGSSSYNEQFF.

This clonotype was seen repeatedly, ten times or more. The chain recombines TRBV20-1 with TRBJ2-3; D gene uncertain. Trimming shortened V by 3 bases and J by 2 bases, and 9 bases separated the two germline ends. CDR3 length: 13 residues. The V gene's germline CDR1 is DFQATT and CDR2 SNEGSKA (reference sequence). CDR3 sequence: CSARLLDTDTQYF. CDR3 nucleotides: TGCAGTGCTAGGCTACTCGACACAGATACGCAGTATTTT.